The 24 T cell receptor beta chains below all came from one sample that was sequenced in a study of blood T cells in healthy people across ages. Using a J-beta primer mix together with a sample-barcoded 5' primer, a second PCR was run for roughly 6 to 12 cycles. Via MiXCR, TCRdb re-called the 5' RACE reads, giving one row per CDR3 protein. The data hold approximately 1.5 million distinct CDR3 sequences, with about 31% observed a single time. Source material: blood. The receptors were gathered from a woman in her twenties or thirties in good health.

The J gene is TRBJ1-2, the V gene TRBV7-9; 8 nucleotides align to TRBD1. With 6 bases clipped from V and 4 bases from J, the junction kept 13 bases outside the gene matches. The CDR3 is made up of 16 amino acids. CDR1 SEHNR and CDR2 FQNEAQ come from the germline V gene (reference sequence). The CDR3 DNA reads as TGTGCCAGCAGATCCCAGGGTCCCGGGACAGGCTATGGCTACACCTTC. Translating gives CASRSQGPGTGYGYTF. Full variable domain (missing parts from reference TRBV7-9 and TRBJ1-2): DTGVSQNPRHKITKRGQNVTFRCDPISEHNRLYWYRQTLGQGPEFLTYFQNEAQLEKSRLLSDRFSAERPKGSFSTLEIQRTEQGDSAMYLCASRSQGPGTGYGYTFGSGTRLTVV.

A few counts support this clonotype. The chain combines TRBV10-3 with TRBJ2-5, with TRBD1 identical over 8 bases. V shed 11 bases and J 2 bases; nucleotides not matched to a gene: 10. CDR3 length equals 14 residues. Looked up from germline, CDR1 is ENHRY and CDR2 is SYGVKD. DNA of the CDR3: TGTGCCGTACGGACCGGGACAGGACAAGAGACCCAGTACTTC. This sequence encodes CAVRTGTGQETQYF.

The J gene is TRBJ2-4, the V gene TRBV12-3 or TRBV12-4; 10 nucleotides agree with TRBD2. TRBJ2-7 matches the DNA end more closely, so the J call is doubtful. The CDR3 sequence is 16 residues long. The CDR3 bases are TGTGCCAGCAGTGATATTCCAGCGGGAGGGAACTACGAGCAGTACTTC. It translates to CASSDIPAGGNYEQYF.

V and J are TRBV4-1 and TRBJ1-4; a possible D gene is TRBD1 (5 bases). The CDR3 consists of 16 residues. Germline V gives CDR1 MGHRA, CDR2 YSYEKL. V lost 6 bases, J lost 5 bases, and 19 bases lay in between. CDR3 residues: CASRQILRGLNEKLFF. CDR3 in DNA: TGCGCCAGCAGGCAAATCCTGAGGGGACTGAATGAAAAACTGTTTTTT.

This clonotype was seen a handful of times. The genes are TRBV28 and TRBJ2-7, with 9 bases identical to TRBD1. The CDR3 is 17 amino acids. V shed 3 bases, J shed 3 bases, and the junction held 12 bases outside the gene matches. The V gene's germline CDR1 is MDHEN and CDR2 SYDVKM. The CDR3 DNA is TGTGCCAGCAGTTTTTCCTTCCGGGACAGGGAGCTCTACGAGCAGTACTTC. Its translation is CASSFSFRDRELYEQYF.

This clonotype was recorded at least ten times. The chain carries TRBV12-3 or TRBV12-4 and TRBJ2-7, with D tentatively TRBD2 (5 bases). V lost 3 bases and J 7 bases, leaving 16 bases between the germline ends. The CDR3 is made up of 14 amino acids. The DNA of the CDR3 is TGTGCCAGCAGTTTTGGGCAGTCAACGGGGGAGCAGTACTTC. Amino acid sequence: CASSFGQSTGEQYF.

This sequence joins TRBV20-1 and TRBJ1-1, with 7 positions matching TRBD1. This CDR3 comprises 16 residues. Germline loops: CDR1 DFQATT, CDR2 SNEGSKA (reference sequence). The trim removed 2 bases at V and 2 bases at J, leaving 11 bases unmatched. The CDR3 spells CSARPRSGQTNTEAFF. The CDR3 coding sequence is TGCAGTGCTAGACCCCGTTCGGGACAGACCAACACTGAAGCTTTCTTT.

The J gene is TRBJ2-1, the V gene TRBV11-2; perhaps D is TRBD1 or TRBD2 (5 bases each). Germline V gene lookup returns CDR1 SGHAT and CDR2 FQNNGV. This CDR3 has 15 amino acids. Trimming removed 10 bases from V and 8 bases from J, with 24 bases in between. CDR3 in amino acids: CAIVTQGRPLDEQFF. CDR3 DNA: TGTGCCATAGTGACCCAGGGACGGCCCCTCGATGAGCAGTTCTTC.

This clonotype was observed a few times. CDR3 region: CASSLQQAGPRETQYF. In DNA, the CDR3 is TGTGCCAGCAGCTTACAACAAGCGGGGCCACGTGAGACCCAGTACTTC. The genes are TRBV7-8 and TRBJ2-5; 7 positions match TRBD2. V lost 2 bases, J lost 5 bases, and 11 bases stayed unmatched. Per the germline V gene, CDR1 is SGHVS and CDR2 is FQNEAQ. This CDR3 has 16 residues.

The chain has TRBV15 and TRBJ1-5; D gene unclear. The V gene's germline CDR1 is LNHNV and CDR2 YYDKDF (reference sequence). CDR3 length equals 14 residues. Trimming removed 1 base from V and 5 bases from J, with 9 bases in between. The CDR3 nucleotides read TGTGCCACCAGCAGAGGACGGGCGGATCAGCCCCAGCATTTT. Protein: CATSRGRADQPQHF.

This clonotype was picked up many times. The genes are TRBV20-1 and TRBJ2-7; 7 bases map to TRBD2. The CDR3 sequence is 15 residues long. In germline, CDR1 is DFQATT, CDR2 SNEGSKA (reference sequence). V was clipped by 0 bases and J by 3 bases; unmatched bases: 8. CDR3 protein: CSARDPYGTIYEQYF. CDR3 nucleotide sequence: TGCAGTGCTAGAGATCCGTACGGGACTATCTACGAGCAGTACTTC.

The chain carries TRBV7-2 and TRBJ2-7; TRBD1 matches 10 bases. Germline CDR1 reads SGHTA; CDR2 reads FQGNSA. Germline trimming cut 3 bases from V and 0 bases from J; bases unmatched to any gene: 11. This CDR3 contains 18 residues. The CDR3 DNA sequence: TGTGCCAGCAGCTTTCGGGACAGGGGACGGGGTCGCTCCTACGAGCAGTACTTC. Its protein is CASSFRDRGRGRSYEQYF.

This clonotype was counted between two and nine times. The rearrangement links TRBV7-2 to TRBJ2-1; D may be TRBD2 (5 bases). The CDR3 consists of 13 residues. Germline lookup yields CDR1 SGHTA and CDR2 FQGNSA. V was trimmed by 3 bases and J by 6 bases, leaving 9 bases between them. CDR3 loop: CASSLVASNEQFF. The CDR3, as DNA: TGTGCCAGCAGCTTGGTAGCGAGCAATGAGCAGTTCTTC.

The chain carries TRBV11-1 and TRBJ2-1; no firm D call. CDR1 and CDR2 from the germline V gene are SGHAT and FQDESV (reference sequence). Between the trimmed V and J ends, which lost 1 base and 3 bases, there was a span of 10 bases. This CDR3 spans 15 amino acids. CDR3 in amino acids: CASSLDVGIYNEQFF. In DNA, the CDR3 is TGTGCCAGCAGCTTAGACGTAGGGATCTACAATGAGCAGTTCTTC. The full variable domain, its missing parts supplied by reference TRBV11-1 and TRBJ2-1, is EAEVAQSPRYKITEKSQAVAFWCDPISGHATLYWYRQILGQGPELLVQFQDESVVDDSQLPKDRFSAERLKGVDSTLKIQPAELGDSAMYLCASSLDVGIYNEQFFGPGTRLTVL.

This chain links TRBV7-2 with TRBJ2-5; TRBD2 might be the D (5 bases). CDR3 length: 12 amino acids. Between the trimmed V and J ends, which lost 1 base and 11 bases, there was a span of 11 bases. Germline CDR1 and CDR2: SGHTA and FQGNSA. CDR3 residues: CASSLVMGEQYF. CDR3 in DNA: TGTGCCAGCAGCTTAGTCATGGGAGAGCAGTACTTC.

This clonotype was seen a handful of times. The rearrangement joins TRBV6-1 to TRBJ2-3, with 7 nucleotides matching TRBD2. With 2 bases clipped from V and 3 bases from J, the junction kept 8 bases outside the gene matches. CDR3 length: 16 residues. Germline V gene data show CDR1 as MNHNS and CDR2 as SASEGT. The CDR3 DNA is TGTGCCAGCAGTGAAATTGTGGGAGGGCGGACAGATACGCAGTATTTT. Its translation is CASSEIVGGRTDTQYF.

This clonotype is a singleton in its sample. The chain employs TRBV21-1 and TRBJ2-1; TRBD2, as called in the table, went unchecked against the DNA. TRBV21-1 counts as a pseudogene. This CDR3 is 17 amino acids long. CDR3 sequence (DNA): TGTGCCAGCAGCAAAGGGCCAATAGAGAGGGAAGACAATGAGCAGTTCTTC. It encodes CASSKGPIEREDNEQFF.

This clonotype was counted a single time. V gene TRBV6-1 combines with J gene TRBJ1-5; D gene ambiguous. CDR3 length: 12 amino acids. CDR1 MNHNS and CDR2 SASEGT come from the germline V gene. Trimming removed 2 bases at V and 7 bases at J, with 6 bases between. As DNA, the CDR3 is TGTGCCAGCAGTGAACGGCAACAGCCCCAGCATTTT. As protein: CASSERQQPQHF.

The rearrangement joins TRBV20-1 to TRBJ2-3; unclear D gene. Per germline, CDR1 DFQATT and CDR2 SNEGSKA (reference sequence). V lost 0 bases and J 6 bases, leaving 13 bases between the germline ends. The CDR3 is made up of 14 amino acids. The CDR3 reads CSARDRLGADTQYF. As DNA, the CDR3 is TGCAGTGCTAGAGATCGGCTGGGTGCGGATACGCAGTATTTT.

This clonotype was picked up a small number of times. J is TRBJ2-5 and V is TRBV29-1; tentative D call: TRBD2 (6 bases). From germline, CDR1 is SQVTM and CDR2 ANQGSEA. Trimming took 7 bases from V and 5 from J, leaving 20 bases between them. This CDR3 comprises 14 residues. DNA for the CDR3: TGCAGCGCCACCCGGGGGAGCCTCGGGGAGACCCAGTACTTC. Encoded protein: CSATRGSLGETQYF.

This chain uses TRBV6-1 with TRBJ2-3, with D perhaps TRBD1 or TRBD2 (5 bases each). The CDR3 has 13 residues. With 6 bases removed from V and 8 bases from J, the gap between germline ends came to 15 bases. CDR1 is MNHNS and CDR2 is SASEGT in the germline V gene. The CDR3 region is CASRSGGASTQYF. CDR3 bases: TGTGCCAGCAGGAGCGGTGGGGCAAGTACGCAGTATTTT.

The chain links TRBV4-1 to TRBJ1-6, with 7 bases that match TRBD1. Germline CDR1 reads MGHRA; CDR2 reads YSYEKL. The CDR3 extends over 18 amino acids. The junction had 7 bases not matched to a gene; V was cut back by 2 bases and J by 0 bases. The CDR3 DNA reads TGCGCCAGCAGCCAAACGATACAGGGGCTCTCCTATAATTCACCCCTCCACTTT. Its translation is CASSQTIQGLSYNSPLHF.

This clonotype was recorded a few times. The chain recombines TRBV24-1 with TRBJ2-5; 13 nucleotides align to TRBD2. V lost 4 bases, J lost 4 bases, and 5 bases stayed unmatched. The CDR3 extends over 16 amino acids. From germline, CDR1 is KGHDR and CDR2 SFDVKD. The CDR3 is CATSDPGTSGAETQYF. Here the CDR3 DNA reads TGTGCCACCAGTGACCCAGGGACTAGCGGGGCAGAGACCCAGTACTTC.

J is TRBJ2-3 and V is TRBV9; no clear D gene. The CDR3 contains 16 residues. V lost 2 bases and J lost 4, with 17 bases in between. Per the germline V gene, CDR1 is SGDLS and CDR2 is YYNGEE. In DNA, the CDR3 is TGTGCCAGCAGCGTGGGGTACAGAACTGGAGCAGATACGCAGTATTTT. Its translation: CASSVGYRTGADTQYF.